The 10 T cell receptor beta chains listed next were all sequenced from one sample in a study of T cell responses to AZD1222 COVID-19 vaccine. Assay used: immunoSEQ multiplex PCR; TCRdb lists only in-frame clones, some missing. The table has 75,000 to 95,000 clones, 88% seen once. This sample comprised peripheral blood, obtained on day 0 of AZD1222 vaccination. The receptors originated from an adult in good health.

The V and J genes are TRBV6-2 or TRBV6-3 and TRBJ2-7, with D possibly matching TRBD1 (5 bases). This CDR3 comprises 15 residues. The V and J ends lost 6 bases and 5 bases respectively, with 20 bases between them. The germline gives CDR1 MNHEY, CDR2 SVGEGT. Here the CDR3 reads CASSSGLGEGDEQYF. The CDR3 DNA reads TGTGCCAGCAGCTCAGGTCTTGGGGAAGGGGACGAGCAGTACTTC.

The chain carries TRBV4-1 and TRBJ1-2; D is possibly TRBD1 (5 bases). Per the germline V gene, CDR1 is MGHRA and CDR2 is YSYEKL. V was cut by 3 bases and J by 0 bases, with 14 bases left in between. The CDR3 extends over 16 amino acids. CDR3 DNA sequence: TGCGCCAGCAGCCATCCCGACAGCCTAGCTAACTATGGCTACACCTTC. Amino acids: CASSHPDSLANYGYTF.

V usage is TRBV2 and J usage is TRBJ2-1, with D maybe TRBD2 (6 bases). This CDR3 has 14 amino acids. Germline V lookup: CDR1 SNHLY, CDR2 FYNNEI. The V gene lost 6 bases and the J gene lost 4 bases, with 13 bases spanning the gap. CDR3 protein: CASSLRDLYNEQFF. Here the CDR3 DNA reads TGTGCCAGCAGCCTCCGGGACTTATACAATGAGCAGTTCTTC.

The chain combines TRBV24-1 with TRBJ2-5; TRBD1 agrees at 11 bases. This CDR3 has 14 amino acids. From germline, CDR1 is KGHDR and CDR2 SFDVKD. V trimming: 7 bases; J trimming: 4 bases; junction bases outside the gene matches: 4. In DNA, the CDR3 is TGTGCCACCAGGAGGGACAGGGGGGTAGAGACCCAGTACTTC. Residues: CATRRDRGVETQYF.

The chain has TRBV7-9 and TRBJ2-2; a possible D gene is TRBD1 (5 bases). Deletions cut 6 bases from V and 7 bases from J, with 12 bases between. The V gene's germline CDR1 is SEHNR and CDR2 FQNEAQ (reference sequence). The CDR3 runs to 13 residues. The CDR3 coding sequence is TGTGCCAGCAGATCCAGGGTTGTCGGGGAGCTGTTTTTT. As protein: CASRSRVVGELFF.

CDR3 residues: CTSSQEGTGNDQYF. The DNA for the CDR3 is TGCACCAGCAGCCAAGAGGGGACAGGGAACGATCAGTACTTC. The V call is TRBV1, the J call TRBJ2-7; TRBD1 reflects the table's D call only, with no check against the DNA. TRBV1 is assigned pseudogene status. This CDR3 comprises 14 residues.

CDR3 sequence reads: CASSPGTGRQPQHF. Here the CDR3 DNA reads TGTGCCAGCAGTCCTGGGACAGGGAGGCAGCCCCAGCATTTT. The V call is TRBV27, the J call TRBJ1-5; TRBD1 matches 9 bases. The CDR3 is 14 amino acids. Germline CDR1 is MNHEY and CDR2 is SMNVEV (reference sequence). The J segment lost 7 bases and the V segment lost 5 bases, leaving 6 bases of the junction unmatched.

This clone was counted once. This chain connects TRBV18 to TRBJ1-2, with 9 bases that match TRBD1. V gave up 5 bases and J gave up 2 bases; unmatched junction bases: 9. In germline, CDR1 is KGHSH, CDR2 LQKENI. CDR3 length equals 16 residues. CDR3 sequence: CASSADRGETNYGYTF. CDR3 DNA: TGTGCCAGCTCAGCTGACAGGGGGGAGACGAACTATGGCTACACCTTC. The full variable domain, rest sourced from reference TRBV18 and TRBJ1-2, is NAGVMQNPRHLVRRRGQEARLRCSPMKGHSHVYWYRQLPEEGLKFMVYLQKENIIDESGMPKERFSAEFPKEGPSILRIQQVVRGDSAAYFCASSADRGETNYGYTFGSGTRLTVV.

Here the CDR3 DNA reads TGTGCCAGCAGCCCGGGACTAGCGGGAGCTATGGGCACAGATACGCAGTATTTT. Its protein is CASSPGLAGAMGTDTQYF. This chain links TRBV5-4 with TRBJ2-3; 14 bases are a match to TRBD2. Losses at the gene ends were 4 bases for V and 1 base for J; bases not matched to a gene: 8. The CDR3 totals 18 residues. CDR1 and CDR2 (germline): SGHNT, YYREEE (reference sequence).

Here the CDR3 reads CASSSGTGGGNNEQFF. The CDR3 DNA follows: TGTGCCAGCAGCTCCGGGACAGGGGGTGGAAACAATGAGCAGTTCTTC. This chain joins TRBV5-4 and TRBJ2-1; 11 positions agree with TRBD1. CDR1 SGHNT and CDR2 YYREEE come from the germline V gene (reference sequence). Trimming took 3 bases from V and 5 from J; bases not matched to a gene: 7. The CDR3 is 16 amino acids.